Below, 3 T cell receptor beta chains from the same sample are listed, as sequenced in a study of blood T cell repertoires in COVID-19. Using immunoSEQ multiplex PCR, the repertoire was profiled, and TCRdb retains in-frame clones only, with some absent. Among some 490,000 clones listed, around nine tenths were seen once. The source material was PBMCs or T cells enriched from blood (not recorded which). Receptor source: a woman aged 60-75 years who had recovered from COVID-19.

The chain uses TRBV18 and TRBJ1-2; 8 nucleotides align to TRBD1. CDR3 length equals 14 residues. V dropped 4 bases and J dropped 4; count of bases not matched to a gene: 5. The V gene's germline CDR1 is KGHSH and CDR2 LQKENI. In DNA form, the CDR3 reads TGTGCCAGCTCACTTGACAGGGGCGTCTATGGCTACACCTTC. Protein product: CASSLDRGVYGYTF.

The chain employs TRBV19 and TRBJ1-1, with TRBD1 matching over 7 bases. The germline V gene encodes CDR1 LNHDA and CDR2 SQIVND (reference sequence). The V and J ends lost 3 bases and 1 base, in that order; junction bases with no gene match: 5. CDR3 length: 15 residues. CDR3 sequence reads: CASSILTGANTEAFF. In DNA form, the CDR3 reads TGTGCCAGTAGTATTTTAACAGGGGCGAACACTGAAGCTTTCTTT.

The rearrangement uses TRBV2 and TRBJ2-5, with a weak D call TRBD2 (6 bases). The CDR3 loop spans 14 amino acids. Germline CDR1 is SNHLY and CDR2 is FYNNEI. V lost 8 bases and J 3 bases, leaving 16 bases between the germline ends. The CDR3: CASVLGGGKETQYF. The CDR3 DNA is TGTGCCAGCGTGTTGGGAGGAGGGAAAGAGACCCAGTACTTC.